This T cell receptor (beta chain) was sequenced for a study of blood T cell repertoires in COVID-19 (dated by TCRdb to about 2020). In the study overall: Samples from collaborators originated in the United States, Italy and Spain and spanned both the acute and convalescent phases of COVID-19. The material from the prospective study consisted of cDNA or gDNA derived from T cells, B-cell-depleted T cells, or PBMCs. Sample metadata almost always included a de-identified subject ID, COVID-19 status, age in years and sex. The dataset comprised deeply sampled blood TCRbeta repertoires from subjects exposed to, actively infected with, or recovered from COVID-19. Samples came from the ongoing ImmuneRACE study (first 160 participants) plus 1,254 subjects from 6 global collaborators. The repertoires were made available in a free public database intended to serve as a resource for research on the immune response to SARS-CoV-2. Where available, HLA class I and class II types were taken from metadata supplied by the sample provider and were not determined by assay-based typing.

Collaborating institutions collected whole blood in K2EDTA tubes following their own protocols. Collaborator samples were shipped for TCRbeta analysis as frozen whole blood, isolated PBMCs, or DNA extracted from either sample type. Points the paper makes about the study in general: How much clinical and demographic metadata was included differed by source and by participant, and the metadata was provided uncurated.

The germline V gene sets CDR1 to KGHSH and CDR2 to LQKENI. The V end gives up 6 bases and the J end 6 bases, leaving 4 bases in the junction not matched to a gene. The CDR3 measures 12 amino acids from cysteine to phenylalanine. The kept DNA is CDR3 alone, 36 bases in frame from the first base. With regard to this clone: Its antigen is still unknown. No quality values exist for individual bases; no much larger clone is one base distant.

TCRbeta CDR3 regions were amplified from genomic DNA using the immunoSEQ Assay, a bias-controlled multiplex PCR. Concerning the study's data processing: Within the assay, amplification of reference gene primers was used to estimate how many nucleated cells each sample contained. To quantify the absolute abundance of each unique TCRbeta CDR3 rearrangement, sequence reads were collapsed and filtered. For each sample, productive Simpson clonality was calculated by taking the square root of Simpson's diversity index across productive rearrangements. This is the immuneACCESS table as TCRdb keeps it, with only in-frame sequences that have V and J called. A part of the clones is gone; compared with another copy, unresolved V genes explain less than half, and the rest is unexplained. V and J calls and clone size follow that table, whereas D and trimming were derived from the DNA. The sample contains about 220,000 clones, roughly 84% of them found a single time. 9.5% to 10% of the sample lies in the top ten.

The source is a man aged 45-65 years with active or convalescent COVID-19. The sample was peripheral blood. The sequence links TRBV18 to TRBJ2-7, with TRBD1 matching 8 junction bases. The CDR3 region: CASSADRAEQYF. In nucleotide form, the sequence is TGTGCCAGCTCTGCGGACAGGGCCGAGCAGTACTTC.